This T cell receptor (beta chain) was sequenced in a study of CD8+ T cells in alopecia areata. Per germline, CDR1 SQVTM and CDR2 ANQGSEA. CDR3 length: 12 residues. V was trimmed by 8 bases and J by 10 bases, leaving 19 bases between them. This clone came up a few times. Reverse transcribed after extraction, RNA yielded cDNA as the sequencing template. TCRdb's copy holds only in-frame clones and misses some; the assay was immunoSEQ multiplex PCR. In the table there are about 97,000 clones, about 40% of which are singletons. This receptor was identified in a human donor with alopecia areata. Input material: CD4+ T cells sorted from blood. This chain links TRBV29-1 with TRBJ2-3, with a possible D match to TRBD1 (6 bases). The CDR3 bases are TGCAGCACAATTACAGGGACCCCCGCGCAGTATTTT. It encodes CSTITGTPAQYF.